This entry describes one T cell receptor beta chain. No antigen is known for it. These data belong to a study of T cell repertoires in cytomegalovirus infection. Overall study: Matching HLA type and CMV infection were both indicated by public TCR beta signatures. General study findings and limits: Summed frequency of public TCR beta families distinguished CMV carriers with the relevant HLA. Within the response measured ex vivo, HLA-C-restricted CMV-specific TCR beta clonotypes were dominant.

Using its own MiXCR run on the reads, TCRdb lists one record per CDR3 protein. The repertoire holds about 320,000 distinct CDR3 sequences, more than 9% seen once, with approximately 4.7% in the top ten. The CDR3 is made up of 16 amino acids. Deletions cut 1 base from V and 2 bases from J, with 15 bases between. The sequence derives from a human donor in good health (CMV status not recorded). Some clones in this sample may be carry-over from other donors' samples. Sequencing was done on a sample of PBMCs. V gene TRBV12-3 or TRBV12-4 combines with J gene TRBJ2-7; D ambiguous. CDR3: CASSLGSRLIAYEQYF. As DNA, the CDR3 is TGTGCCAGCAGTTTAGGGAGTAGGCTAATCGCCTACGAGCAGTACTTC.